This T cell receptor (beta chain) is drawn from a study of T-cell memory formation after mild COVID-19 (TCRdb year 2021). About the full investigation: TCR sequence clusters from the two donors were found to be largely donor specific. T-cell clones expanding and contracting after mild COVID-19 in two donors were tracked by longitudinal TCRalpha and TCRbeta repertoire sequencing. Two young, previously healthy adult volunteers, one female and one male, were included in the cohort.

Broad study findings and their caveats: Contracting CD4+ clones were found mainly in CM and EM memory subsets, while CD8+ clones were enriched in EMRA. SARS-CoV-2 specificity of the second-wave clones peaking on day 37 was not confirmed. Balanced CD4/CD8 phenotypes were observed for clones contracting from day 15 to 85, whereas a bias towards CD4+ was observed for a second wave of clones expanding from day 15 to 37. The detection of some responding clones in pre-infection memory suggests that pre-existing cross-reactive memory T cells joined the SARS-CoV-2 response. The study covered only two mild cases, and larger cohorts including severe cases with pre-infection samples were considered necessary.

Ficoll-Paque density gradient centrifugation was the method used to isolate PBMCs. Sequenced on an Illumina NovaSeq 6000. cDNA libraries for TCRalpha and TCRbeta were prepared by 5'RACE using constant-segment primers, with sample barcodes and unique molecular identifiers added. RNA was extracted from every sample with Trizol reagent. Amplification of the libraries took two PCR steps, and the second step added a second sample barcode plus Illumina TruSeq adapters. Sequencing of libraries was performed on an Illumina NovaSeq with 2 x 150 bp paired-end reads. The source study handled its data this way. With migec v1.2.7, reads were demultiplexed and then collapsed into UMI-guided consensus sequences. With mixcr v2.1.11, UMI consensuses were aligned to TRA and TRB V and J templates and assembled into clonotypes. A clonotype was counted as expanded or contracted only when both edgeR and NoisET called the clonotype significant, with the noise models trained on biological replicates. For edgeR calls, the cutoffs were a false discovery rate-adjusted p below 0.01 and a log2 fold-change threshold of 1. As an exploratory analysis of dynamics, PCA with hierarchical clustering was applied to max-normalized trajectories of the 1000 most abundant clonotypes. Separately sequenced CD4+ and CD8+ repertoires were used to assign a CD4 or CD8 phenotype to each responding clone. TCRdb trimmed public reads at Q25 via fastp, called clones via MiXCR and kept in-frame beta chains. For every CDR3 protein sequence, its rows merge into one entry that carries the most common genes and DNA. The V and J calls follow TCRdb's processing rather than the paper's. This sample gives roughly 350,000 distinct CDR3 sequences in total; 21% of them show up just once. Around an eighth of the sample belongs to the ten largest clones.

As regards this clonotype: Its binding antigen is unknown. Base-call qualities are not available, and no considerably larger clone is one nucleotide away.

Deletion took 7 bases off V and 4 bases off J, with a span of 29 bases between the germline ends. The CDR3 measures 18 amino acids from cysteine to phenylalanine. The read is trimmed to its CDR3 DNA, 54 bases read in frame from base 1. From a lookup of the germline V gene, CDR1 and CDR2 are MNHNS and SASEGT. The specimen sequenced was PBMCs or a T cell subset sorted from them (not recorded which). This receptor was identified in an adult woman who had mild COVID-19 (a few samples of this study predate the infection). The sample titles of this study are shuffled in the database, so cell type and time point are left out; the donor was told from shared clones. Recombination joined TRBV6-1 with TRBJ2-7; TRBD1 might be the D gene, on 6 matching bases. The nucleotides read TGTGCCAGCACCAACCGACTCCCGACAGGCCCATCAAGATACGAGCAGTACTTC. This is translated as CASTNRLPTGPSRYEQYF.